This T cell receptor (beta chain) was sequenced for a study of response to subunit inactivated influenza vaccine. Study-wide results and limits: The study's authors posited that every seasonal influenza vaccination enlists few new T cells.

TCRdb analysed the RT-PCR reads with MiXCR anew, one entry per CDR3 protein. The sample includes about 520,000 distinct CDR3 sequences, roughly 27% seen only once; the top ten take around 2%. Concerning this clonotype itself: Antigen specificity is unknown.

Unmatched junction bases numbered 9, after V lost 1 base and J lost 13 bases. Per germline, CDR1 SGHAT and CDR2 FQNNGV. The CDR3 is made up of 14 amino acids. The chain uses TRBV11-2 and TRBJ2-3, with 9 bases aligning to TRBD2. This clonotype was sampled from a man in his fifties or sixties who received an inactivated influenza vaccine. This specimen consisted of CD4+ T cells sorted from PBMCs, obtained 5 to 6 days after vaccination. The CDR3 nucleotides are TGTGCCAGCAGCTTAGCGCTCCGACTAGCGGTGGAGTATTTT. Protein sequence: CASSLALRLAVEYF.